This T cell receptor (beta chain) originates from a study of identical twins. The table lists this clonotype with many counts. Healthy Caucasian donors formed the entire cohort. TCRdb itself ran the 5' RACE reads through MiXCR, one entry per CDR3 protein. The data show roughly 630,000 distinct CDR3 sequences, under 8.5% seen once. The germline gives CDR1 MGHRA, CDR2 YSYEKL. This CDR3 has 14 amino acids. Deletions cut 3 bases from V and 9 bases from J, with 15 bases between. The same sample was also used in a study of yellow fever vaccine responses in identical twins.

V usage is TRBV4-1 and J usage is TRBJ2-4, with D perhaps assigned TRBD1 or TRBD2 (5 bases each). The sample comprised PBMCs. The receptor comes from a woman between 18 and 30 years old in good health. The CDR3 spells CASSQYGTLGIQYF. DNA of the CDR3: TGCGCCAGCAGCCAGTACGGGACCCTTGGCATTCAGTACTTC.